This record concerns one TCR beta chain sequence. Here immunoSEQ multiplex PCR was the method, and the copy in TCRdb shows in-frame clones only, minus some. The profile shows around 76,000 clones, 85% to 95% of them singletons. These data come from a study of control samples from healthy donors and cancer patients. Trimming left V 2 bases short and J 0 bases short, with 5 bases between. Germline V lookup: CDR1 SGHTA, CDR2 FQGNSA. The CDR3 extends over 14 amino acids. J is TRBJ1-3 and V is TRBV7-2; the D is unclear. Sequencing used blood. This TCR derives from a woman aged 40 to 49 in good health. The CDR3 protein is CASSLSVSGNTIYF. In nucleotides, the CDR3 is TGTGCCAGCAGCTTATCCGTCTCTGGAAACACCATATATTTT.